This T cell receptor beta chain was sequenced during a study of blood T cell repertoires in COVID-19. Participants spanned ages about 18 to 100 years and resided in roughly 22 US areas. The length of the CDR3 is 14 residues. The ends lost 8 bases at V and 8 bases at J; junction bases unmatched: 10. Germline loops: CDR1 SNHLY, CDR2 FYNNEI. Data came from immunoSEQ multiplex PCR; TCRdb stores just in-frame clones and leaves some out. This table holds about 220,000 clones, 90% found once. V is TRBV2 and J is TRBJ2-4, with TRBD1 identical over 9 bases. Material for sequencing was PBMCs or T cells enriched from blood (not recorded which). The sequence was collected from a man aged 25-40 years who had been exposed to COVID-19. The CDR3 nucleotides are TGTGCCAGCGTCAGGGACAGGGTGGTTGACATTCAGTACTTC. This sequence encodes CASVRDRVVDIQYF.